The clone carrying this T cell receptor beta chain has more than one count but fewer than ten. The authors' processing: How many nucleated cells were present was estimated from reference gene primer amplification. This table comes from immunoSEQ multiplex PCR, and its TCRdb copy is limited to in-frame clones, with some not included. The V and J calls and clone size are taken from that table; D and trimming were inferred from the DNA. The sample shows around 180,000 clones, roughly nine tenths of them seen only once. Looked up from germline, CDR1 is SGHDN and CDR2 is FVKESK. After removal of 4 bases from V and 4 bases from J, the junction contained 5 bases not matched to a gene. This CDR3 contains 15 residues. The data were obtained in a study of blood T cell repertoires in COVID-19.

Sequencing was performed on peripheral blood. The chain uses TRBV14 and TRBJ1-4; 8 positions agree with TRBD1. This sequence was found in a man aged 65-85 years with active or convalescent COVID-19. The CDR3 nucleotides read TGTGCCAGCAGCCTAAGACAGGGGCGTAATGAAAAACTGTTTTTT. The encoded protein is CASSLRQGRNEKLFF.